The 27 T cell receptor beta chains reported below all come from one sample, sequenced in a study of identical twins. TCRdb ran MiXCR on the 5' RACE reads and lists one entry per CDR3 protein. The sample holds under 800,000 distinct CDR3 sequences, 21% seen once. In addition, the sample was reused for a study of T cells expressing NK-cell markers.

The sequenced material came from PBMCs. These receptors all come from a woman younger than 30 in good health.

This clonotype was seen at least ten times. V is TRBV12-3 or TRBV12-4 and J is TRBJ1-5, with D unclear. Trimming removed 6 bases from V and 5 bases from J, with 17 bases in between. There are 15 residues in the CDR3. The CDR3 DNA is TGTGCCAGCAGCCCATTGGGAGGGTTGGATCAGCCCCAGCATTTT. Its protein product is CASSPLGGLDQPQHF.

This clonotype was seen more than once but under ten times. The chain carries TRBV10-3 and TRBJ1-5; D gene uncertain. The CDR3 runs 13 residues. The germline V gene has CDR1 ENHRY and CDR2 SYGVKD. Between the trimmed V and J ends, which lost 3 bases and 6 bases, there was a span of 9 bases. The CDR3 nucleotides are TGTGCCATCAGTGACTCCGTCAGTCAGCCCCAGCATTTT. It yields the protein CAISDSVSQPQHF.

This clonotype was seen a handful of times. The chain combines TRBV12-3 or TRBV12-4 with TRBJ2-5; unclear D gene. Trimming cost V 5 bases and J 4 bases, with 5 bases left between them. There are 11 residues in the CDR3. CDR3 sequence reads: CASSNTETQYF. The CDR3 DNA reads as TGTGCCAGCAGTAACACAGAGACCCAGTACTTC.

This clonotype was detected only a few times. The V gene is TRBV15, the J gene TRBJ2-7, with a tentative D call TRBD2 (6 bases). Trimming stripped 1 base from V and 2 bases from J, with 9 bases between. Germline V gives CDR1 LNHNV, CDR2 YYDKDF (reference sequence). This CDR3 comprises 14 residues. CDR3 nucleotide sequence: TGTGCCACCAGCAGAGGACGGGGGACCTACGAGCAGTACTTC. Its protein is CATSRGRGTYEQYF.

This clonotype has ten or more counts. The CDR3 sequence: CASSWATSGSTLGQFF. DNA of the CDR3: TGTGCCAGCAGTTGGGCGACTAGCGGGAGCACCCTAGGGCAGTTCTTC. The genes are TRBV12-3 or TRBV12-4 and TRBJ2-1, with 12 nucleotides matching TRBD2. CDR3 length: 16 residues. After removal of 4 bases from V and 12 bases from J, the junction contained 13 bases not matched to a gene.

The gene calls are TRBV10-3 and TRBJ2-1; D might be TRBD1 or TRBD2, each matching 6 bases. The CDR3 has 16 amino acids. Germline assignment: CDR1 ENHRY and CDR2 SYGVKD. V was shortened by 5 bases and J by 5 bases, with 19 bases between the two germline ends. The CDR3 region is CAISLTGGDVDNEQFF. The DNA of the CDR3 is TGTGCCATCAGTTTGACAGGAGGGGATGTCGACAATGAGCAGTTCTTC.

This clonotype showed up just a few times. The CDR3 region has the DNA TGTGCCAGCAGCGTAGCTACGGGGAACTCCTACAATGAGCAGTTCTTC. It encodes CASSVATGNSYNEQFF. This chain joins TRBV9 and TRBJ2-1, with a weak D call TRBD2 (5 bases). CDR1 and CDR2 from the germline V gene are SGDLS and YYNGEE. CDR3 length: 16 residues. The germline V and J ends were trimmed by 0 bases and 0 bases, with 10 bases remaining between them.

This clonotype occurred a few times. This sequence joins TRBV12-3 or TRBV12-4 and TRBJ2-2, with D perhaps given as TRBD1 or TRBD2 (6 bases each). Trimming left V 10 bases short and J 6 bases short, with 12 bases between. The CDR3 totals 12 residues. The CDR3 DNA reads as TGTGCCATAAGGGGGGATGCCGGGGAGCTGTTTTTT. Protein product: CAIRGDAGELFF.

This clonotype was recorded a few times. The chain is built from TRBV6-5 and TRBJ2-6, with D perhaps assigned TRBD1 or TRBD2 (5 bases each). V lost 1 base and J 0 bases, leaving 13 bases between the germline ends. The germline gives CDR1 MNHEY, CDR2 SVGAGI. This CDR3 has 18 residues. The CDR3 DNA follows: TGTGCCAGCAGTTACTGGAGCCAGGGACCCTCTGGGGCCAACGTCCTGACTTTC. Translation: CASSYWSQGPSGANVLTF.

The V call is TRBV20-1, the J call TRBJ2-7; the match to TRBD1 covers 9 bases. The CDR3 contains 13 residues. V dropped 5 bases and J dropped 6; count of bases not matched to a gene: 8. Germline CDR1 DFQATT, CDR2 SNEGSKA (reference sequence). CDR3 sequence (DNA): TGCAGTGCTGGAGGGACAGGGTCCCCCGAGCAGTACTTC. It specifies CSAGGTGSPEQYF.

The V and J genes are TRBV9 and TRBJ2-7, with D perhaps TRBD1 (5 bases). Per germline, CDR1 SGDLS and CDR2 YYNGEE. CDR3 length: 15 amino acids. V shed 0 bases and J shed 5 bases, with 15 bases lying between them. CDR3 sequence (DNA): TGTGCCAGCAGCGTAGCTCCAACAGGCCACAACGAGCAGTACTTC. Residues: CASSVAPTGHNEQYF.

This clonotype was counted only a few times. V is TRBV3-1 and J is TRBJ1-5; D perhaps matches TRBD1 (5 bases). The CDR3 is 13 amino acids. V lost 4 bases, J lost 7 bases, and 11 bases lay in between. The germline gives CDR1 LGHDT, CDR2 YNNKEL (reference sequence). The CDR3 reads CASSRWGRQPQHF. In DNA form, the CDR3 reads TGTGCCAGCAGCCGTTGGGGGAGACAGCCCCAGCATTTT.

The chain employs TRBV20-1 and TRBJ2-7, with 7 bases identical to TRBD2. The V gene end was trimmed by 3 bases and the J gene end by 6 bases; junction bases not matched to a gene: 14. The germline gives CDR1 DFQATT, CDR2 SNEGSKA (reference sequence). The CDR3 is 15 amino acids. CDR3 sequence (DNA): TGCAGTGCTAGGCCGGTGGGGGAGGGCCCCCTCGAGCAGTACTTC. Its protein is CSARPVGEGPLEQYF.

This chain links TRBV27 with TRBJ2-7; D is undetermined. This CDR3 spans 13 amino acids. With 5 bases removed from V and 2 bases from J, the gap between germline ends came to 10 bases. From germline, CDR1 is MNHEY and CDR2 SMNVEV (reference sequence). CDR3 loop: CASSVRVTYEQYF. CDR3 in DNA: TGTGCCAGCAGTGTAAGAGTGACCTACGAGCAGTACTTC.

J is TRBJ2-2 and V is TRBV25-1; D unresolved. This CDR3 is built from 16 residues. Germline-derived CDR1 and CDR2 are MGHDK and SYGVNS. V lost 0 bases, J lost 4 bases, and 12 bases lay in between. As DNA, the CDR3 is TGTGCCAGCAGTGAATACGGTAGCCGCGGCACCGGGGAGCTGTTTTTT. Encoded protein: CASSEYGSRGTGELFF.

The CDR3 DNA sequence: TGTGCCAGCAGCTACGAGGGGGTCGACGAGCAGTACTTC. Its translation is CASSYEGVDEQYF. This rearrangement joins TRBV28 to TRBJ2-7, with D perhaps TRBD1 (6 bases). Germline V gene lookup returns CDR1 MDHEN and CDR2 SYDVKM. V gave up 6 bases and J gave up 5 bases, with 14 bases separating them. The CDR3 sequence is 13 residues long.

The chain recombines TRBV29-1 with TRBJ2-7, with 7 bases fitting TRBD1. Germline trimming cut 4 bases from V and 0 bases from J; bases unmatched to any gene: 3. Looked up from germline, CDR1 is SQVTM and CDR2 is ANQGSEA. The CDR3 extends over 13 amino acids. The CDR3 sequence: CSVVTGISYEQYF. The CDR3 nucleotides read TGCAGCGTTGTGACAGGGATCTCCTACGAGCAGTACTTC.

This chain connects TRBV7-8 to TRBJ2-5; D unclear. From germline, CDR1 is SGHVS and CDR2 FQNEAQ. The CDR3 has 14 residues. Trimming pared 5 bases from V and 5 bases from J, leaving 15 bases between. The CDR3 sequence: CASSSTVGRETQYF. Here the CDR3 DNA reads TGTGCCAGCAGCAGCACTGTGGGCCGGGAGACCCAGTACTTC.

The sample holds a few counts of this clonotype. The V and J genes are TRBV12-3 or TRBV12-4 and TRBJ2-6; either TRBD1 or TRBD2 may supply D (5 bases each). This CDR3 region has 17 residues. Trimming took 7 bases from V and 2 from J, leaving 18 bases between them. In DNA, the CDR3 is TGTGCCAGCACCCCATCGTGGGGGAAGGCTGGGGCCAACGTCCTGACTTTC. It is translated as CASTPSWGKAGANVLTF.

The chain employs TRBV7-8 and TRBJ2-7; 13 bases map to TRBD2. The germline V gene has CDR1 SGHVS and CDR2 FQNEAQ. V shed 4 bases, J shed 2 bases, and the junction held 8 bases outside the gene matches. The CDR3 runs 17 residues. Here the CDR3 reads CASSWTSGGRLAYEQYF. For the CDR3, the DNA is TGTGCCAGCAGCTGGACTAGCGGGGGACGTCTTGCCTACGAGCAGTACTTC.

CDR3 residues: CASSFDRVIYF. CDR3 nucleotides: TGCGCCAGCAGCTTTGACAGGGTTATCTACTTC. The rearrangement links TRBV5-1 to TRBJ2-7; TRBD1 matches at 7 bases. The trim removed 2 bases at V and 13 bases at J, leaving 6 bases unmatched. The CDR3 has 11 amino acids. Germline assignment: CDR1 SGHRS and CDR2 YFSETQ.

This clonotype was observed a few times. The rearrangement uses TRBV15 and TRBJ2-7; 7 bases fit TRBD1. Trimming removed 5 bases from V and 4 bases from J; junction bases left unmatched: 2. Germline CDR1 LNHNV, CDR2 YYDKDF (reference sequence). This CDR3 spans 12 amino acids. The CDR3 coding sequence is TGTGCCACCAGCGCAGGGGGATACGAGCAGTACTTC. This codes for CATSAGGYEQYF.

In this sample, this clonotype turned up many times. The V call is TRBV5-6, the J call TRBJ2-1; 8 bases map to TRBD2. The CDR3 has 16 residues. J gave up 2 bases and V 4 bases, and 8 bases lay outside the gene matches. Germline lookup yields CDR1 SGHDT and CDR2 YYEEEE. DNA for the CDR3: TGTGCCAGCAGCCCAAGTATAGCGGGAACCTACAATGAGCAGTTCTTC. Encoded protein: CASSPSIAGTYNEQFF.

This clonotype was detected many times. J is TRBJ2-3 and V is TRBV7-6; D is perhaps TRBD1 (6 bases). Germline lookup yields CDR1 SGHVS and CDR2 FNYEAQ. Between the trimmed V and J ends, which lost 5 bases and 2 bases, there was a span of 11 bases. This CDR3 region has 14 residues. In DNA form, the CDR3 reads TGTGCCAGCAGCACGGACAGCAACACAGATACGCAGTATTTT. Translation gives CASSTDSNTDTQYF.

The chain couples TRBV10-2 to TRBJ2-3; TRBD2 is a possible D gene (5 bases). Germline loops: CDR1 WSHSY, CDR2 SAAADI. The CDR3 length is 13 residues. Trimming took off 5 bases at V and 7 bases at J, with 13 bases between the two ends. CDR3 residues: CASSPQRENTQYF. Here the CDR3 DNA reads TGCGCCAGCAGTCCCCAGAGGGAGAATACGCAGTATTTT.

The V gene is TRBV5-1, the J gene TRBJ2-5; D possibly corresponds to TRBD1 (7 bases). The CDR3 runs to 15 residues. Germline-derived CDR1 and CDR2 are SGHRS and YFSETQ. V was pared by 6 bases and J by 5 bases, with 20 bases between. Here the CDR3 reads CASTVAQGGFETQYF. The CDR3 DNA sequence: TGCGCCAGCACCGTCGCCCAGGGGGGCTTTGAGACCCAGTACTTC.

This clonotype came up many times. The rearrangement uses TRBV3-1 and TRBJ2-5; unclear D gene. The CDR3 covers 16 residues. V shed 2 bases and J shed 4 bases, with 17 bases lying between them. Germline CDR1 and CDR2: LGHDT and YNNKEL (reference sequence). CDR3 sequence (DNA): TGTGCCAGCAGCCAACCGACGACGTTCCGGCGAGAGACCCAGTACTTC. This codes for CASSQPTTFRRETQYF.